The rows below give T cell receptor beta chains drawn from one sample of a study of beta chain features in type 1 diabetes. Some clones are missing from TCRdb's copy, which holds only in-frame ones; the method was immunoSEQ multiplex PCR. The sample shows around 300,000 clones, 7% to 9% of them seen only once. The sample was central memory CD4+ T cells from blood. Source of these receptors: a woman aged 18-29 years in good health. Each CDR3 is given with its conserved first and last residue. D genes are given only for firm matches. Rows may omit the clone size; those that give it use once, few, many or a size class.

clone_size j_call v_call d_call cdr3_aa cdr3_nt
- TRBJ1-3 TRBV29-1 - CSALTSGGNTIYF TGCAGCGCCTTGACCTCAGGTGGAAACACCATATATTTT
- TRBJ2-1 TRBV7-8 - CASSLAWLAPYNEQFF TGTGCCAGCAGCTTAGCTTGGCTAGCGCCGTACAATGAGCAGTTCTTC
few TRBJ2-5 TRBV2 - CATRGEETQYF TGTGCCACCAGGGGTGAAGAGACCCAGTACTTC
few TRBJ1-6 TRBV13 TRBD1 CASSLDRASSPLHF TGTGCCAGCAGCTTGGACAGGGCGAGTTCACCCCTCCACTTT
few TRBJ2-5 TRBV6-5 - CATSDSLQERETQYF TGTGCCACCAGTGACTCCCTCCAAGAAAGAGAGACCCAGTACTTC
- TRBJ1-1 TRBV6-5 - CASSYSTSSSPEAFF TGTGCCAGCAGTTACTCGACTAGCAGTTCTCCCGAAGCTTTCTTT
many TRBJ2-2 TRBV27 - CASSWQGIRTGELFF TGTGCCAGCAGTTGGCAGGGGATTAGGACCGGGGAGCTGTTTTTT
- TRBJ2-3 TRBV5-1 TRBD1 CASSLVTGASTDTQYF TGCGCCAGCAGCTTGGTAACAGGGGCTAGCACAGATACGCAGTATTTT
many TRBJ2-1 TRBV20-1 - CSASPTREQFF TGCAGTGCTAGCCCTACGCGTGAGCAGTTCTTC
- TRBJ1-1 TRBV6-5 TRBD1 CASRNSQGTLAEAFF TGTGCCAGCAGAAACTCACAGGGGACGTTAGCTGAAGCTTTCTTT
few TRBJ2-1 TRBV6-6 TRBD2 CASSGTGTSAYNEQFF TGTGCCAGCAGCGGCACCGGGACTAGCGCCTACAATGAGCAGTTCTTC
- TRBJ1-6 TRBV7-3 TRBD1 CASSTLGQGGSPLHF TGTGCCAGCAGCACCTTAGGACAGGGAGGTTCACCCCTCCACTTT
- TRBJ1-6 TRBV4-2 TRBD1 CASSPQTGGYNSPLHF TGTGCCAGCAGCCCTCAGACAGGGGGCTATAATTCACCCCTCCACTTT
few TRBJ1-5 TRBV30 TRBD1 CAWSRGQGGQPQHF TGTGCCTGGAGCCGTGGACAGGGAGGTCAGCCCCAGCATTTT
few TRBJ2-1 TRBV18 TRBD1 CASSLWTGNYNEQFF TGTGCCAGCTCACTATGGACAGGGAATTACAATGAGCAGTTCTTC
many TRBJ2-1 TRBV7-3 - CASSLSRTDNEQFF TGTGCCAGCAGCTTATCCCGGACTGACAATGAGCAGTTCTTC
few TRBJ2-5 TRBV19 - CASSITFGHQGGETQYF TGTGCCAGTAGTATCACTTTTGGACACCAAGGAGGAGAGACCCAGTACTTC
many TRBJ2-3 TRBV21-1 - CASTIEGGRRTDTQYF TGTGCCAGCACTATCGAAGGGGGGCGAAGGACAGATACGCAGTATTTT
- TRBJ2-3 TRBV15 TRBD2 CATKRTSGRDRDTQYF TGTGCCACCAAAAGGACTAGCGGGAGGGATCGAGATACGCAGTATTTT
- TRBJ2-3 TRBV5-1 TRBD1 CASSLDPGQGGDTQYF TGCGCCAGCAGCTTGGATCCGGGACAGGGTGGAGATACGCAGTATTTT
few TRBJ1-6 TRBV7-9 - CASSPRGIGRVNSPLHF TGTGCCAGCAGCCCACGGGGAATTGGGCGGGTTAATTCACCCCTCCACTTT
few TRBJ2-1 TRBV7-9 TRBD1 CASSLRPTTGTGSVEQFF TGTGCCAGCAGCTTACGTCCCACCACCGGGACAGGCTCTGTTGAGCAGTTCTTC
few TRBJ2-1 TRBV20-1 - CSALKYNEQFF TGCAGTGCTTTGAAATACAATGAGCAGTTCTTC
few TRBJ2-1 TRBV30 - CAWSKGFDNEQFF TGTGCCTGGAGTAAAGGGTTTGACAATGAGCAGTTCTTC
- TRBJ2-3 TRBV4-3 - CASSPFWQGSTDTQYF TGCGCCAGCAGCCCTTTCTGGCAGGGAAGTACAGATACGCAGTATTTT
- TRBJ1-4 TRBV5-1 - CASSGRGQTNEKLFF TGCGCCAGCAGCGGCCGCGGACAGACTAATGAAAAACTGTTTTTT
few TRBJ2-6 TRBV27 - CASRLSGANVLTF TGTGCCAGTAGACTCTCTGGGGCCAACGTCCTGACTTTC
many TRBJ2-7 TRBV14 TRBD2 CASNPGGTYEQYF TGTGCCTCCAACCCCGGGGGGACCTACGAGCAGTACTTC
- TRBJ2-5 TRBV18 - CASSPPVTLPKATQYF TGTGCCAGCTCACCACCGGTGACCCTTCCCAAGGCGACCCAGTACTTC
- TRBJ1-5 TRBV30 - CAWSDDNRANQPQHF TGTGCCTGGAGTGATGACAACAGGGCAAATCAGCCCCAGCATTTT